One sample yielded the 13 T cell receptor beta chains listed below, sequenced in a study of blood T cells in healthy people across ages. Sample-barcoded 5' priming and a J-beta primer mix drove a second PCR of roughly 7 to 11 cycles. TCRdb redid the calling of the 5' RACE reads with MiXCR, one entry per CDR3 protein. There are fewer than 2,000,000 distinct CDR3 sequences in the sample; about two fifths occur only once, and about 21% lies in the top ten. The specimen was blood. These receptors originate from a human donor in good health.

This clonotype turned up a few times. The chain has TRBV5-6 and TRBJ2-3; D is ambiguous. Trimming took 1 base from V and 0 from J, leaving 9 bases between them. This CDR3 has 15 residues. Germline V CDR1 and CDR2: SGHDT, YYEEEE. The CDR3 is CASSLWLTSTDTQYF. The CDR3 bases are TGTGCCAGCAGCTTGTGGCTTACTAGCACAGATACGCAGTATTTT.

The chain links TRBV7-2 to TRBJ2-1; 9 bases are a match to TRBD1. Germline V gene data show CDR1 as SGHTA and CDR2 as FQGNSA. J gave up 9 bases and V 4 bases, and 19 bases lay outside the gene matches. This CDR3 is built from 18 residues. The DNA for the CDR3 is TGTGCCAGCAGCTCCATCAGTTATTACAGGGGGCCAGAGGGTGAGCAGTTCTTC. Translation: CASSSISYYRGPEGEQFF.

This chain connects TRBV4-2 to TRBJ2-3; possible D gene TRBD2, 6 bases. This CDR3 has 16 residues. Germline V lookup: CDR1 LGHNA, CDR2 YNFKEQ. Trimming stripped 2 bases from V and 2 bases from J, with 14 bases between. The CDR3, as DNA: TGTGCCAGCAGCCAACTAGAGAGGGACTTCACAGATACGCAGTATTTT. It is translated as CASSQLERDFTDTQYF.

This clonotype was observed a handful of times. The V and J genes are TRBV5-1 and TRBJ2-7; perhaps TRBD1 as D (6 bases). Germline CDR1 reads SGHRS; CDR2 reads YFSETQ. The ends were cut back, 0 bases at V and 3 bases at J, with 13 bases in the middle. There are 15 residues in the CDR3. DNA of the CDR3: TGCGCCAGCAGCTTGGCAGGACAGAGTTACTACGAGCAGTACTTC. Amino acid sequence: CASSLAGQSYYEQYF.

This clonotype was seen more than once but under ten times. The CDR3 DNA reads TGCAGTGCTATCCGACAGGGGGAAGATCAGCCCCAGCATTTT. This encodes CSAIRQGEDQPQHF. V gene TRBV20-1 combines with J gene TRBJ1-5, with 9 bases matching TRBD1. V shed 4 bases and J 5 bases; nucleotides not matched to a gene: 6. Germline values: CDR1 DFQATT, CDR2 SNEGSKA (reference sequence). The length of the CDR3 is 14 residues.

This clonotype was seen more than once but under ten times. The CDR3, as DNA: TGCAGTGCTCTCCAGACTAGGGTGAATGAGCAGTTCTTC. It translates to CSALQTRVNEQFF. This chain joins TRBV20-1 and TRBJ2-1, with a weak D call TRBD2 (6 bases). V gave up 5 bases and J gave up 7 bases, with 15 bases separating them. Germline CDR1 DFQATT, CDR2 SNEGSKA (reference sequence). The CDR3 runs 13 residues.

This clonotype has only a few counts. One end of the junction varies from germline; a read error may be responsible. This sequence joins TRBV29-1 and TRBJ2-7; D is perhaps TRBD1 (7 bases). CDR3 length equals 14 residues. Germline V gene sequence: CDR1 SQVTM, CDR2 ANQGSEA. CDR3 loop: CSVEDSEGAGEQYF. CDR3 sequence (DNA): TGCAGTGTTGAAGATTCGGAGGGGGCGGGTGAGCAGTACTTC.

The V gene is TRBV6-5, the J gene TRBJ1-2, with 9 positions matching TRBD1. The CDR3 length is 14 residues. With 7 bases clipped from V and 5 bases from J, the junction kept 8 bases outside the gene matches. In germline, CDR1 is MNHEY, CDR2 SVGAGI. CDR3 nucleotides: TGTGCCAGCACCGACACAGGGGGCTATTATGGCTACACCTTC. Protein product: CASTDTGGYYGYTF.

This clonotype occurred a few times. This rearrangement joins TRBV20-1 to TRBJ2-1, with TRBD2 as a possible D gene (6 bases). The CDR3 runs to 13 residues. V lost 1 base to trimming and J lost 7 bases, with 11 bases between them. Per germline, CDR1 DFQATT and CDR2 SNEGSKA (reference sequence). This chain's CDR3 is CSARGTLANEQFF. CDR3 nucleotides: TGCAGTGCTAGAGGGACTCTAGCGAATGAGCAGTTCTTC.

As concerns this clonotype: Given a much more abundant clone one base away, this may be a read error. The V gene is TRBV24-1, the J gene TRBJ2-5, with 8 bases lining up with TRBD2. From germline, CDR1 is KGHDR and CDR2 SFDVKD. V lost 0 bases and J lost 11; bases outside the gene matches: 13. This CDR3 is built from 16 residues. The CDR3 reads CATSDLRGGEYNEQYF. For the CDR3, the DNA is TGTGCCACCAGTGATTTGCGGGGGGGCGAGTACAATGAGCAGTACTTC.

This chain's CDR3 is CASSPLDKGTSQYF. The CDR3 bases are TGTGCCAGCTCACCACTAGACAAAGGAACGTCCCAGTACTTC. V usage is TRBV18 and J usage is TRBJ2-4; no clear D. Germline CDR1 reads KGHSH; CDR2 reads LQKENI. Trimming stripped 1 base from V and 13 bases from J, with 17 bases between. This CDR3 is 14 amino acids long.

CDR3 in amino acids: CASSPSGPGTSIQYF. The CDR3 DNA follows: TGTGCCAGCAGCCCGTCCGGGCCAGGGACCTCCATTCAGTACTTC. J is TRBJ2-4 and V is TRBV7-2; D tentatively fits TRBD1 or TRBD2 (5 bases each). The CDR3 length is 15 residues. The V gene lost 5 bases and the J gene lost 9 bases, with 20 bases spanning the gap. In germline, CDR1 is SGHTA, CDR2 FQGNSA.

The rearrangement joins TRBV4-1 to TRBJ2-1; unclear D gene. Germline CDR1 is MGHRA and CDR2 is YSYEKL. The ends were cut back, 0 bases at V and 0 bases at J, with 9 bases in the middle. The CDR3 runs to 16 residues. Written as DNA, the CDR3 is TGCGCCAGCAGCCAAGAGAGGACGAGCTCCTACAATGAGCAGTTCTTC. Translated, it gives CASSQERTSSYNEQFF.